This TCR beta chain was observed in a study of blood T cells in healthy people across ages. The length of the CDR3 is 14 residues. CDR1 and CDR2 from the germline V gene are SGHRS and YFSETQ. Trimming took 4 bases from V and 6 from J, leaving 15 bases between them. Each donor was a healthy Caucasian individual from Russia, aged 6 to 90. The sample holds a few counts of this clonotype. Together with a sample-barcoded 5' primer, a J-beta primer mix was included in a second PCR lasting about 6 to 11 cycles. Researchers report that a template-switch adaptor with 12 random nucleotides tagged each cDNA molecule. TCRdb fed the 5' RACE reads into MiXCR, producing one record per CDR3 protein. The sample lists roughly 500,000 distinct CDR3 sequences; about 24% were seen once. Separately, the same data were catalogued under a study of T cells of mothers and their children.

The specimen was blood. This sequence was found in a boy aged 10-17 years in good health. The gene calls are TRBV5-1 and TRBJ2-3; the D gene is possibly TRBD2 (5 bases). The CDR3 bases are TGCGCCAGCAGCCCAGGACTGACCGCGGATACGCAGTATTTT. Its translation: CASSPGLTADTQYF.